Shown below are 6 T cell receptor beta chains from a single sample sequenced in a study of chemoradiotherapy in HPV16-positive cancers. Sequencing used immunoSEQ multiplex PCR; TCRdb keeps in-frame clones, though not all of them. The table lists about 25,000 clones, just over 90% of them singletons. The starting material was blood, obtained from a patient who underwent chemoradiotherapy. The receptors originated from a human donor with HPV-associated anogenital cancer.

The J gene is TRBJ1-5, the V gene TRBV30; D gene unclear. Germline CDR1 GTSNPN, CDR2 SVGIG (reference sequence). Trimming pared 3 bases from V and 4 bases from J, leaving 16 bases between. The CDR3 loop spans 15 amino acids. CDR3 loop: CAWSPKWDLNQPQHF. In DNA form, the CDR3 reads TGTGCCTGGAGCCCAAAATGGGATCTTAATCAGCCCCAGCATTTT.

This chain links TRBV5-1 with TRBJ2-2, with 8 bases identical to TRBD1. The CDR3 is 15 amino acids. Germline values: CDR1 SGHRS, CDR2 YFSETQ. The V and J ends lost 1 base and 4 bases, in that order; junction bases with no gene match: 3. The CDR3 DNA reads TGCGCCAGCAGCTTGTTCAGGGGGCTCACCGGGGAGCTGTTTTTT. Residues: CASSLFRGLTGELFF.

The V call is TRBV19, the J call TRBJ1-5, with 8 bases aligning to TRBD1. The CDR3 sequence is 15 residues long. Trimming removed 6 bases from V and 5 bases from J; junction bases left unmatched: 9. Germline CDR1 is LNHDA and CDR2 is SQIVND (reference sequence). The CDR3 region has the DNA TGTGCCAGTAGGACAGGGGCGCGGAGTGATCAGCCCCAGCATTTT. Encoded protein: CASRTGARSDQPQHF.

The V and J genes are TRBV5-6 and TRBJ1-1, with D unclear. The V end lost 4 bases, the J end lost 0 bases, and 10 bases lay between the germline ends. CDR1 is SGHDT, CDR2 YYEEEE, per germline. This CDR3 spans 14 amino acids. In DNA, the CDR3 is TGTGCCAGCAGCCGCCGGCAGATGAACACTGAAGCTTTCTTT. This gives the protein CASSRRQMNTEAFF.

This rearrangement joins TRBV7-4 to TRBJ2-6; maybe TRBD1 (6 bases). Germline CDR1 SGHVT, CDR2 SQSDAQ. CDR3 length: 18 residues. V was cut by 3 bases and J by 0 bases, with 15 bases left in between. The CDR3 sequence is CASSFPQGLSSGANVLTF. The CDR3, as DNA: TGTGCCAGCAGCTTTCCGCAGGGGTTGAGCTCTGGGGCCAACGTCCTGACTTTC.

V usage is TRBV19 and J usage is TRBJ1-6; D is possibly TRBD1 (5 bases). The CDR3 spans 12 residues. Trimming cost V 9 bases and J 8 bases, with 11 bases left between them. The V gene's germline CDR1 is LNHDA and CDR2 SQIVND (reference sequence). CDR3 DNA: TGTGCCAGCGGACATCGGGATTCACCCCTCCACTTT. Its translation: CASGHRDSPLHF. Supplemented by reference TRBV19 and TRBJ1-6, the full variable domain reads DGGITQSPKYLFRKEGQNVTLSCEQNLNHDAMYWYRQDPGQGLRLIYYSQIVNDFQKGDIAEGYSVSREKKESFPLTVTSAQKNPTAFYLCASGHRDSPLHFGNGTRLTVT.